This TCR beta chain was recovered during a study of T cells in Graves' hyperthyroidism and ophthalmopathy. With respect to this clonotype: Its antigen remains unidentified.

There were TCR beta CDR3 regions amplified from RNA transcripts. The TCR CDR3 first-round RT-PCR relied on the HTBI primer set. Each CDR3 protein is one row after TCRdb ran MiXCR on the multiplex PCR reads. Altogether roughly 420,000 distinct CDR3 sequences are present, 15% to 17% being singletons, with the ten largest covering 13% to 15%. Study-level points and caveats: Blood also contained most expanded thyroid clonotypes above 0.001.

Uncontrolled infections, other autoimmune diseases, pregnancy or lactation led to exclusion of patients. Clinical symptoms, serum thyroxine and TRAb, thyroid ultrasound and orbital computed tomography were used for the diagnoses. Fresh peripheral blood, around 10 ml of it, supplied the PBMCs. The material sequenced was blood. This TCR was recovered from a woman aged 18-29 years with Graves' hyperthyroidism.

Written as DNA, the CDR3 is TGCGCCAGCAGCTCCGGACTAGCGGCACGTGATACGCAGTATTTT. It encodes CASSSGLAARDTQYF. The genes are TRBV5-1 and TRBJ2-3; the match to TRBD2 covers 10 bases. There are 15 residues in the CDR3. V lost 3 bases, J lost 6 bases, and 7 bases stayed unmatched. Germline V gene data show CDR1 as SGHRS and CDR2 as YFSETQ.